The 5 T cell receptor beta chains in this list originate from one sample, sequenced in a study of type 1 regulatory T cells. TCRdb called the reads again in MiXCR, with one record for every CDR3 protein. The profile shows over 55,000 distinct CDR3 sequences, approximately 50% of them singletons. These receptors lack a known antigen. The sample comprised cultured non-Tr1 T cells, either the whole culture or a sorted T cell fraction (not recorded which). Every receptor here comes from a human donor in good health.

J is TRBJ1-1 and V is TRBV6-2 or TRBV6-3; no reliable D call. In germline, CDR1 is MNHEY, CDR2 SVGEGT. The CDR3 covers 15 residues. V was trimmed by 7 bases and J by 1 base, leaving 16 bases between them. CDR3 coding DNA: TGTGCCAGCACTACTCCCGGGAGGAAGAACACTGAAGCTTTCTTT. It translates to CASTTPGRKNTEAFF.

This clonotype appeared a few times. The V call is TRBV5-1, the J call TRBJ1-1; possible D gene TRBD1, 6 bases. Germline assignment: CDR1 SGHRS and CDR2 YFSETQ. The CDR3 length is 15 residues. With 4 bases removed from V and 1 base from J, the gap between germline ends came to 14 bases. CDR3 bases: TGCGCCAGCAGCCGAGAACAGGGTCAGAACACTGAAGCTTTCTTT. Protein: CASSREQGQNTEAFF.

The sample holds a few counts of this clonotype. The CDR3 protein is CSAHQGQVNTEAFF. Here the CDR3 DNA reads TGCAGTGCTCACCAGGGACAGGTGAACACTGAAGCTTTCTTT. The gene calls are TRBV20-1 and TRBJ1-1; the match to TRBD1 covers 8 bases. V was pared by 5 bases and J by 0 bases, with 5 bases of the junction left unmatched. Germline V CDR1 and CDR2: DFQATT, SNEGSKA (reference sequence). This CDR3 comprises 14 residues.

The sample holds a few counts of this clonotype. This sequence joins TRBV11-3 and TRBJ2-3; 15 nucleotides agree with TRBD2. Germline V CDR1 and CDR2: SGHNT, YENEEA. This CDR3 is 16 amino acids long. J was trimmed by 6 bases and V by 2 bases; bases with no gene match: 3. CDR3: CASSLRTSGGADTQYF. CDR3 nucleotides: TGTGCCAGCAGCTTACGGACTAGCGGGGGGGCCGATACGCAGTATTTT.

This clonotype showed up many times. V usage is TRBV7-9 and J usage is TRBJ2-5; TRBD1 is a possible D gene (6 bases). V was cut by 5 bases and J by 0 bases, with 13 bases left in between. This CDR3 is 15 amino acids long. From germline, CDR1 is SEHNR and CDR2 FQNEAQ (reference sequence). The CDR3 DNA reads as TGTGCCAGCAGCGCAGGAACAGGGAACCAAGAGACCCAGTACTTC. Its translation is CASSAGTGNQETQYF.